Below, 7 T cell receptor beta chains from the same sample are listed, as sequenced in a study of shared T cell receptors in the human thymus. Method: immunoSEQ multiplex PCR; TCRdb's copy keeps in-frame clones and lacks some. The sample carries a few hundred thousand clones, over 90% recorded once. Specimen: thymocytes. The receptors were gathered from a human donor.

The CDR3 DNA follows: TGCAGCGTTGAAGAAGTGGGGACAGGCAAAATGAACACTGAAGCTTTCTTT. Amino acids: CSVEEVGTGKMNTEAFF. This sequence joins TRBV29-1 and TRBJ1-1; 8 bases fit TRBD1. The CDR3 consists of 17 residues. Trimming took 0 bases from V and 0 from J; bases not matched to a gene: 9. Per germline, CDR1 SQVTM and CDR2 ANQGSEA. Filled out from reference TRBV29-1 and TRBJ1-1, the complete variable domain reads SAVISQKPSRDICQRGTSLTIQCQVDSQVTMMFWYRQQPGQSLTLIATANQGSEATYESGFVIDKFPISRPNLTFSTLTVSNMSPEDSSIYLCSVEEVGTGKMNTEAFFGQGTRLTVV.

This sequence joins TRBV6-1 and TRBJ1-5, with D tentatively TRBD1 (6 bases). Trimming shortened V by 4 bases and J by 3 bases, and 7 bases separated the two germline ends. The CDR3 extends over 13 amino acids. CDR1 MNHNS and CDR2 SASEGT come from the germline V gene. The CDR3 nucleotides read TGTGCCAGCAGTGGACAGGACAATCAGCCCCAGCATTTT. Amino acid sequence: CASSGQDNQPQHF.

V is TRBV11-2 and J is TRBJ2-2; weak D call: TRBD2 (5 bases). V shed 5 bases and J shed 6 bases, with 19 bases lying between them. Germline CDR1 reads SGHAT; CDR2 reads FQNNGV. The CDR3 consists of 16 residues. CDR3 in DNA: TGTGCCAGCAGCCAAAGTCAGGACTCCCCCCCCGGGGAGCTGTTTTTT. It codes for CASSQSQDSPPGELFF.

In DNA form, the CDR3 reads TGTGCTAGTGGTTTAGTAACCGGGACTAGCGGGATCGATGAGCAGTTCTTC. Its protein product is CASGLVTGTSGIDEQFF. V is TRBV12-5 and J is TRBJ2-1, with 13 bases matching TRBD2. This CDR3 region has 17 residues. The V segment lost 3 bases and the J segment 8 bases; nucleotides outside the gene matches: 10. From germline, CDR1 is LGHNT and CDR2 FRNRAP.

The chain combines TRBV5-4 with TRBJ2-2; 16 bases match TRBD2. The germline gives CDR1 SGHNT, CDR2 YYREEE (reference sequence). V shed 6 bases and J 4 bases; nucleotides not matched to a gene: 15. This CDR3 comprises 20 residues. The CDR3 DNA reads TGTGCCAGCACTATTACCGGGACTAGCGGGAGGGCCTCGGGCACCGGGGAGCTGTTTTTT. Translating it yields CASTITGTSGRASGTGELFF.

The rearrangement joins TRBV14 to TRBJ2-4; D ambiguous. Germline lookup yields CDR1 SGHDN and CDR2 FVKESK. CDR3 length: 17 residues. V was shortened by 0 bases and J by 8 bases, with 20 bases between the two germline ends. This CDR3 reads CASSQDMDPLDRDIQYF. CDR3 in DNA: TGTGCCAGCAGCCAAGATATGGATCCCTTAGACCGGGACATTCAGTACTTC.

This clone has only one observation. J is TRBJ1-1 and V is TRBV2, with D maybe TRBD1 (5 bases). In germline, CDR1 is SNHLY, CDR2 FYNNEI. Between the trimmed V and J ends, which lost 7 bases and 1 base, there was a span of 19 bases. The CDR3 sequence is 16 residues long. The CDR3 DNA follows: TGTGCCAGCACCAAGAGGGAAGGGACTAAGAACACTGAAGCTTTCTTT. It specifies CASTKREGTKNTEAFF.